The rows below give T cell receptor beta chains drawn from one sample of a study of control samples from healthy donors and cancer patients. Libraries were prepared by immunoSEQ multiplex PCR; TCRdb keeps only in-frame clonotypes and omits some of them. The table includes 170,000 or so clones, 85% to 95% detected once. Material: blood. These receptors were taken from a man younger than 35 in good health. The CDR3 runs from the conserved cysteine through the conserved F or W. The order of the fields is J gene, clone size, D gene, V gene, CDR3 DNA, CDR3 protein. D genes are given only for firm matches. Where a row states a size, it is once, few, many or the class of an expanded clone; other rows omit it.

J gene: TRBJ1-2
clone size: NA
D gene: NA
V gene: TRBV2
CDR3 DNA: TGTGCCAGCAGTGAATATAAGGAGGGCTATGGCTACACCTTC
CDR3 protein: CASSEYKEGYGYTF

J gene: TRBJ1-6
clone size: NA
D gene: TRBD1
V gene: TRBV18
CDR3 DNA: TGTGCCAGCTCACCTGATGTGACAGGGGCATCACCCCTCCACTTT
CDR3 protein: CASSPDVTGASPLHF

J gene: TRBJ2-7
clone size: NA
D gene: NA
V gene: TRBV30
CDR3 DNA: TGTGCCTGGAGCCTAAGGGGTTCCTACGAGCAGTACTTC
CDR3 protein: CAWSLRGSYEQYF

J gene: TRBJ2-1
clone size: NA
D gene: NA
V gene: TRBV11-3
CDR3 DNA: TGTGCCAGCAGCGTCCCACCTGAGTCTGAGCAGTTCTTC
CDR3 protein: CASSVPPESEQFF

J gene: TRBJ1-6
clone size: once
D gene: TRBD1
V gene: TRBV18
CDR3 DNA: TGTGCCAGCTCACCGACCGGGACAGGGAATTCACCCCTCCACTTT
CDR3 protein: CASSPTGTGNSPLHF

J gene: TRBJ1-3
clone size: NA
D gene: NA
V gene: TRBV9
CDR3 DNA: TGTGCCAGCAGCGTAGGGAGGGAAGTAGGAGAAAGAAACACCATATATTTT
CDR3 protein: CASSVGREVGERNTIYF

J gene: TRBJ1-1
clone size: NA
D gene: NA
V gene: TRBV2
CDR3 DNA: TGTGCCAGCAGTGAAGAACGGGGAGAAGCTTTCTTT
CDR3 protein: CASSEERGEAFF

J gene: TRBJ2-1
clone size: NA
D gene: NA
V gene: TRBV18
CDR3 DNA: TGTGCCAGCTCACCGTTCGCAAGCTCCTACAATGAGCAGTTCTTC
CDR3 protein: CASSPFASSYNEQFF

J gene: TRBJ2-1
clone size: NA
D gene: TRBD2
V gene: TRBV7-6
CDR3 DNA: TGTGCCAGCAGCCGGGGGGACTACAATGAGCAGTTCTTC
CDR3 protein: CASSRGDYNEQFF

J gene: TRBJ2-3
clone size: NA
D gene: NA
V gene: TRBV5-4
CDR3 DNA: TGTGCCAGCAGCCGGGCCACTAACACAGATACGCAGTATTTT
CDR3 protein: CASSRATNTDTQYF

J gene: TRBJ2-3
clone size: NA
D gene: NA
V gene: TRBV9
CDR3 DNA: TGTGCCAGCAGCGTGTCGACTAGTCGAGATACGCAGTATTTT
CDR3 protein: CASSVSTSRDTQYF

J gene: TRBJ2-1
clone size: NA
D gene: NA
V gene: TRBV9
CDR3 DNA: TGTGCCAGCAGCTCTGTGGAGAGCTCCTACAATGAGCAGTTCTTC
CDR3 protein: CASSSVESSYNEQFF

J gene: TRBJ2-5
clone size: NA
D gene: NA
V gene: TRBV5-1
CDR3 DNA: TGCGCCAGCAGCTTGGGAGGATTAGGGTACCAAGAGACCCAGTACTTC
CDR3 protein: CASSLGGLGYQETQYF

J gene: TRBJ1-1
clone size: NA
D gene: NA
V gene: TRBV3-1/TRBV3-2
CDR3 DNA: TGTGCCAGCAGCCAAGGAGGCCAAACTGAAGCTTTCTTT
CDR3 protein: CASSQGGQTEAFF

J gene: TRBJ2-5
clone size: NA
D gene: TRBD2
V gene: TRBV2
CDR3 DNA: TGTGCCAGCAGTGCTGGGACTACCAAAGAGACCCAGTACTTC
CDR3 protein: CASSAGTTKETQYF

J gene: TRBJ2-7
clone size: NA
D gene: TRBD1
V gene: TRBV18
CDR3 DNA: TGTGCCAGCTCACCAAGGACAGGGGACTACGAGCAGTACTTC
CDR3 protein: CASSPRTGDYEQYF

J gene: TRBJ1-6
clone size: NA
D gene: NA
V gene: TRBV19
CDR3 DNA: TGTGCCAGTAAAAGTGGCTATAATTCACCCCTCCACTTT
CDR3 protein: CASKSGYNSPLHF

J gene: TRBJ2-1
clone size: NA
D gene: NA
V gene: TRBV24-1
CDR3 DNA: TGTGCCACCAGTACCGTTCTGGCGGAGCAGTTCTTC
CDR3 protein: CATSTVLAEQFF

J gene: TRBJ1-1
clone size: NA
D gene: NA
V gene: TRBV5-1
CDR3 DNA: TGCGCCGGCAGCACAAACAGGGCGGGGGACACTGAAGCTTTCTTT
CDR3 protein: CAGSTNRAGDTEAFF

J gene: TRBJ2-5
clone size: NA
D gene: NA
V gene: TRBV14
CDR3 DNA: TGTGCCAGCAGCCGGTCGGGGGGCTGGGAGACCCAGTACTTC
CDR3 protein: CASSRSGGWETQYF

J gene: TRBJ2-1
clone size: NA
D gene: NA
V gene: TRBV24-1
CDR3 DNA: TGTGCCACCAGTGATTGGCGGATCAAGTACAATGAGCAGTTCTTC
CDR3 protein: CATSDWRIKYNEQFF

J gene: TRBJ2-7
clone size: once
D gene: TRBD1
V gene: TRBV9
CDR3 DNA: TGTGCCAGCAGCGTTTACAGGGGGCCTGGCGAGCAGTACTTC
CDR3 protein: CASSVYRGPGEQYF

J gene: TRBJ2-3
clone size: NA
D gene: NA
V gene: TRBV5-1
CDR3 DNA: TGCGCCAGCAGCTCAGGGGATTTGGGAGATACGCAGTATTTT
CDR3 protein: CASSSGDLGDTQYF

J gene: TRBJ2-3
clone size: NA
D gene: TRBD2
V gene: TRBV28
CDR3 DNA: TGTGCCAGCAGCCTCTCTAGCGGGGGGGCCTATTTGTCAGATACGCAGTATTTT
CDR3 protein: CASSLSSGGAYLSDTQYF

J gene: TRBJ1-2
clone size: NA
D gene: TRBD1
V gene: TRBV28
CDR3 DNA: TGTGCCAGCAGTTCACCGGGACAGCATCCCTTCTATGGCTACACCTTC
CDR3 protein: CASSSPGQHPFYGYTF

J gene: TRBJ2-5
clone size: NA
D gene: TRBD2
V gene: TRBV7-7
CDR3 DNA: TGTGCCAGCAGCCCGGCCGGGGGAGGGGAGACCCAGTACTTC
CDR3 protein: CASSPAGGGETQYF

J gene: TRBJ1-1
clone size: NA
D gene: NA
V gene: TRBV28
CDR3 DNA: TGTGCCAGCAGTTTCGGGGGAGGAGTCACTGAAGCTTTCTTT
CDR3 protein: CASSFGGGVTEAFF

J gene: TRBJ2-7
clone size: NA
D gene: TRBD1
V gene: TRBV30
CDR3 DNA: TGTGCCTGGAGTGTACGGGTCGGGACAGGGGGCGAGCAGTACTTC
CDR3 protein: CAWSVRVGTGGEQYF

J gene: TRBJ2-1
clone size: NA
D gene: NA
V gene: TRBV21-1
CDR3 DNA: TGTGCCGGGGCTAGGAGCTCCTACAATGAGCAGTTCTTC
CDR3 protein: CAGARSSYNEQFF